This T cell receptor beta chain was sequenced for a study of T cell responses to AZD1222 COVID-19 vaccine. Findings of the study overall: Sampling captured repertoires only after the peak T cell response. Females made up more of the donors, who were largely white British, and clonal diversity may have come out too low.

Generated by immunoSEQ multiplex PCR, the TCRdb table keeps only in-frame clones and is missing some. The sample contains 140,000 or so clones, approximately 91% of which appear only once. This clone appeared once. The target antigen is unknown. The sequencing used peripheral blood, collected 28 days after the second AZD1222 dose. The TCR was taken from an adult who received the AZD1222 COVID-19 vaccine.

In DNA form, the CDR3 reads TGTGCCAGCAGTTATGGCGGTTCTAACTATGGCTACACCTTC. This encodes CASSYGGSNYGYTF. The rearrangement links TRBV6-5 to TRBJ1-2; no reliable D call. Deletions cut 3 bases from V and 0 bases from J, with 8 bases between. The CDR3 is 14 amino acids. The germline V gene encodes CDR1 MNHEY and CDR2 SVGAGI.